The clone carrying this TCR beta chain was observed a single time. This CDR3 is built from 15 residues. Looked up from germline, CDR1 is LNHNV and CDR2 is YYDKDF (reference sequence). V shed 4 bases, J shed 4 bases, and the junction held 5 bases outside the gene matches. Assay: immunoSEQ multiplex PCR; the TCRdb copy retains only in-frame clones and omits some. The table includes some 28,000 clones, roughly 90% detected once. This entry belongs to a study of T cells in localized non-small cell lung cancer. The chain employs TRBV15 and TRBJ2-5, with TRBD1 matching over 11 bases. Here the sequenced sample was peripheral blood, taken before any cancer treatment. This clonotype was sampled from a woman aged 18 to 55 with stage I lung adenocarcinoma. The CDR3 loop is CATSKDRGRRETQYF. The CDR3 nucleotides read TGTGCCACCAGCAAGGACAGGGGGCGCCGAGAGACCCAGTACTTC. Filled out from reference TRBV15 and TRBJ2-5, the complete variable domain reads DAMVIQNPRYQVTQFGKPVTLSCSQTLNHNVMYWYQQKSSQAPKLLFHYYDKDFNNEADTPDNFQSRRPNTSFCFLDIRSPGLGDTAMYLCATSKDRGRRETQYFGPGTRLLVL.